Listed below are T cell receptor beta chains from one sample, sequenced in a study of a mutant IDH1 vaccine in newly diagnosed glioma. What these receptors recognize is not known. TCRdb keeps only in-frame clones here, not all; method: immunoSEQ multiplex PCR. This sample has around 58,000 clones; 80% to 85% occur once, and the top ten carry about 3.3%. Sequenced material: PBMCs, taken from a glioma patient whose treatment included an IDH1 peptide vaccine. The receptors stem from a man between 25 and 39 years old with glioma. Both conserved end residues are part of each CDR3. The D gene is left open where the match is weak. The size field is filled for only some rows; it gives once, few, many or a size class.

v_gene	abundance	j_gene	d_gene	CDR3nt	CDR3aa
TRBV2	.	TRBJ2-3	.	TGTGCCAGCAGTGCCGGTTCGCCGGGGGATACGCAGTATTTT	CASSAGSPGDTQYF
TRBV5-8	once	TRBJ2-3	TRBD2	TGTGCCAGCAGCTGGTCCCGGACTAGCGGCACAGATACGCAGTATTTT	CASSWSRTSGTDTQYF
TRBV28	.	TRBJ2-2	.	TGTGCCAGCCTAGCTATCCGGACGGGGAGTCTCAACACCGGGGAGCTGTTTTTT	CASLAIRTGSLNTGELFF
TRBV15	.	TRBJ2-7	.	TGTGCCACCAGCCCCTCGTCGTGGACTCTCTCCTACGAGCAGTACTTC	CATSPSSWTLSYEQYF
TRBV6-4	.	TRBJ2-3	TRBD2	TGTGCCAGCAGTGAAAGTGGAGCGGGGGGCTTCGATACGCAGTATTTT	CASSESGAGGFDTQYF
TRBV7-6	.	TRBJ1-4	.	TGTGCCAGCAGCGAACAGGGTTTGGTGGCTGAAAAACTGTTTTTT	CASSEQGLVAEKLFF
TRBV4-1	.	TRBJ2-5	TRBD1	TGCGCCAGCAGCCAAGATCCGCCTCGGGACAGTCCATGGGAGACCCAGTACTTC	CASSQDPPRDSPWETQYF
TRBV28	.	TRBJ1-2	.	TGTGCCAGCAGTCCTTGGGGGGGATATAACTATGGCTACACCTTC	CASSPWGGYNYGYTF
TRBV18	.	TRBJ1-2	TRBD1	TGTGCCAGCTCATCGGGGACAGGAGGTGGCTACACCTTC	CASSSGTGGGYTF
TRBV4-1	once	TRBJ2-1	.	TGCGCCAGCAGCCAAACTCGCATCTATGAGCAGTTCTTC	CASSQTRIYEQFF
TRBV7-8	.	TRBJ2-1	TRBD2	TGTGCCAGCAGCTCGGGAGGACCTAACAATGAGCAGTTCTTC	CASSSGGPNNEQFF
TRBV7-6	.	TRBJ1-2	.	TGTGCCAGCAGCGTCATCTCTGAATCTCGAACCTATGGCTACACCTTC	CASSVISESRTYGYTF
TRBV6-6	.	TRBJ2-3	.	TGTGCCAGCAGTTATGACAGCACAGATACGCAGTATTTT	CASSYDSTDTQYF
TRBV4-2	.	TRBJ1-2	.	TGTGCCAGCAGCCAAGATGCGGACGGCGATTACTATGGCTACACCTTC	CASSQDADGDYYGYTF
TRBV27	once	TRBJ1-6	TRBD1	TGTGCCAGCAGTCACAGGGGAGGCTCCTATAATTCACCCCTCCACTTT	CASSHRGGSYNSPLHF
TRBV4-1	.	TRBJ1-5	.	TGCGCCAGCAGCCAAGTACGAATCTCTCAGCCCCAGCATTTT	CASSQVRISQPQHF
TRBV2	few	TRBJ1-1	.	TGTGCCAGCAGTGAAAGGGGAAGGGACACTGAAGCTTTCTTT	CASSERGRDTEAFF
TRBV6-1	.	TRBJ1-5	TRBD1	TGTGCCAGCAGTCCGGGACAGGGCGGAAATCAGCCCCAGCATTTT	CASSPGQGGNQPQHF
TRBV18	.	TRBJ1-2	TRBD1	TGTGCCAGCTCAGGGACAGGGCAAATGGTTATTGGCTACACCTTC	CASSGTGQMVIGYTF
TRBV6-5	.	TRBJ2-5	TRBD2	TGTGCCAGCAGGGAGGGGACCTGGGGGGGAGAGACCCAGTACTTC	CASREGTWGGETQYF
TRBV5-6	.	TRBJ2-5	.	TGTGCCAGCAGCCAAGGCCCTCTGGGGGAGACCCAGTACTTC	CASSQGPLGETQYF
TRBV19	.	TRBJ2-7	TRBD2	TGTGCCAGTAGTAAGACTAGCGGGAGGACCTACGAGCAGTACTTC	CASSKTSGRTYEQYF
TRBV6-5	.	TRBJ2-7	.	TGTGCCAGCAGTTACGTTGGCGTCTCCGAGCAGTACTTC	CASSYVGVSEQYF
TRBV7-9	few	TRBJ1-2	.	TGTGCCAGCAGCTTAGGAACAGGGATCTATGGCTACACCTTC	CASSLGTGIYGYTF
TRBV5-1	once	TRBJ2-7	TRBD1	TGCGCCAGCAGCTTGGAAGGGACAGGGGATCCCTACGAGCAGTACTTC	CASSLEGTGDPYEQYF
TRBV5-6	.	TRBJ1-5	.	TGTGCCAGCAGCCAAGGACAGAATCAGCCCCAGCATTTT	CASSQGQNQPQHF
TRBV29-1	.	TRBJ2-7	TRBD2	TGCAGCGGGGGGGGACTAGCAAGATACGAGCAGTACTTC	CSGGGLARYEQYF
TRBV6-4	few	TRBJ1-1	.	TGTGCCAGCAGTGACGAGGGGGGCACTGAAGCTTTCTTT	CASSDEGGTEAFF
TRBV7-9	.	TRBJ1-1	.	TGTGCCAGCACTAACGGGGGGGAAACTGAAGCTTTCTTT	CASTNGGETEAFF
TRBV7-9	.	TRBJ2-7	.	TGTGCCAGCAGCTTAGTCCCGCTTTCCTACGAGCAGTACTTC	CASSLVPLSYEQYF
TRBV9	.	TRBJ1-1	.	TGTGCCAGCAGCCCACGGACCGTGCTTTTCGGAGCTTTCTTT	CASSPRTVLFGAFF
TRBV6-1	.	TRBJ2-1	TRBD1	TGTGCCAGCAGTGAAGATTTGAGGGGGCTTTCCAATGAGCAGTTCTTC	CASSEDLRGLSNEQFF
TRBV29-1	.	TRBJ2-7	.	TGCAGCGTAGAATTGGGGCCCTACGAGCAGTACTTC	CSVELGPYEQYF
TRBV7-8	few	TRBJ2-7	.	TGTGCCAGCAGCCCAAGGACTATTGGTACAAACTACGAGCAGTACTTC	CASSPRTIGTNYEQYF
TRBV2	.	TRBJ2-5	.	TGTGCCAGCAAAACAGAGCAAGAGACCCAGTACTTC	CASKTEQETQYF
TRBV10-3	.	TRBJ1-2	.	TGTGCCATCAGTGATCCGGGCGGGGTCCTCTCTGGCTACACCTTC	CAISDPGGVLSGYTF
TRBV6-5	.	TRBJ2-2	TRBD1	TGTGCCAGCAGTGCGCACGGGACAGGAACCGGGGAGCTGTTTTTT	CASSAHGTGTGELFF
TRBV7-9	.	TRBJ1-2	TRBD1	TGTGCCAGCAGCATGGGACAGGCGTTCGCTTCTTTCTATGGCTACACCTTC	CASSMGQAFASFYGYTF
TRBV4-1	.	TRBJ1-5	.	TGCGCCAGCAGCCTCCCTCTTATCAATCAGCCCCAGCATTTT	CASSLPLINQPQHF
TRBV6-5	.	TRBJ1-2	.	TGTGCCAGCAGGGATCGAGGACAGTCTTACTATGGCTACACCTTC	CASRDRGQSYYGYTF
TRBV4-1	.	TRBJ1-3	TRBD1	TGCGCCAGCAGCCAAGAGGGGACAGGCGCTCGCTCTGGAAACACCATATATTTT	CASSQEGTGARSGNTIYF
TRBV9	once	TRBJ2-1	TRBD2	TGTGCCAGCAGCGTAGACAGCGGGGTATACAATGAGCAGTTCTTC	CASSVDSGVYNEQFF
TRBV10-2	.	TRBJ2-1	.	TGCGCCAGCAGTGAGCGGGATGAGCAGTTCTTC	CASSERDEQFF
TRBV5-1	.	TRBJ1-1	TRBD1	TGCGCCAGCAGCCATAAGACGGGACAGGGAAACACTGAAGCTTTCTTT	CASSHKTGQGNTEAFF
TRBV5-1	.	TRBJ2-1	TRBD1	TGCGCCAGCAGCCTCGGACAGGGGTTCTCCAATGAGCAGTTCTTC	CASSLGQGFSNEQFF
TRBV28	.	TRBJ2-7	TRBD2	TGTGCCAGCAGTCCTCTACCGGGGGGTTCCTACGAGCAGTACTTC	CASSPLPGGSYEQYF
TRBV7-2	.	TRBJ2-7	TRBD2	TGTGCCAGCAGCTTCTCCTGGACTAGCGGGGGGGCCTACGAGCAGTACTTC	CASSFSWTSGGAYEQYF
TRBV6-5	.	TRBJ1-5	.	TGTGCCAGCAGTGAACAGGCTCATCAGCCCCAGCATTTT	CASSEQAHQPQHF
TRBV7-9	.	TRBJ1-1	.	TGTGCCAGCAGCCTCGGCGCAAACACTGAAGCTTTCTTT	CASSLGANTEAFF
TRBV6-5	.	TRBJ1-2	.	TGTGCCAGCAGTTATGTAGCTAACTATGGCTACACCTTC	CASSYVANYGYTF
TRBV28	once	TRBJ1-1	.	TGTGCCAGCAGTTTATTTTTCGCAGGGGTGGACACTGAAGCTTTCTTT	CASSLFFAGVDTEAFF
TRBV5-1	.	TRBJ1-1	TRBD1	TGCGCCAGTCGCGTTACAGGGGGCACTGAAGCTTTCTTT	CASRVTGGTEAFF
TRBV4-1	.	TRBJ1-2	TRBD1	TGCGCCAGCAGCCAAGGCGGGACAGCCCTCCACTATGGCTACACCTTC	CASSQGGTALHYGYTF
TRBV18	.	TRBJ2-2	.	TGTGCCAGCTCACCACTAATGGGGTCGAACACCGGGGAGCTGTTTTTT	CASSPLMGSNTGELFF
TRBV7-9	.	TRBJ2-1	.	TGTGCCAGCAGCGACGGGACCCAGTCCTACAATGAGCAGTTCTTC	CASSDGTQSYNEQFF
TRBV6-1	.	TRBJ2-7	.	TGTGCCAGCAAGGGACAATTCTACGAGCAGTACTTC	CASKGQFYEQYF
TRBV5-1	.	TRBJ2-1	.	TGCGCCAGCAGCTTGGACGGGGGCTCCTACAATGAGCAGTTCTTC	CASSLDGGSYNEQFF
TRBV28	.	TRBJ1-1	TRBD1	TGTGCCAGCATACCGGGACAGGGCCTTGAAGCTTTCTTT	CASIPGQGLEAFF
TRBV6-5	.	TRBJ2-5	.	TGTGCCAGCACTAGGGGGAAGCAAGAGACCCAGTACTTC	CASTRGKQETQYF
TRBV27	.	TRBJ2-1	.	TGTGCCAGCAGTTCTTTTGTTGGTATTGGGAATGAGCAGTTCTTC	CASSSFVGIGNEQFF